What follows are 16 T cell receptor beta chains derived from one specimen sequenced in a study of quantifying T cell responses using KT2 cells. Study-wide context: TCR alpha and beta constant-region primers primed reverse transcription of RNA.

The cDNA 3' end received a ligated oligonucleotide with a UMI. First-round PCR used around 4 cycles and beta primers RC1.1 and RC1.2 covering TRBC1 and TRBC2. TCRdb passed the UMI-ligation and nested PCR reads through MiXCR, listing each CDR3 protein once. Here the sample spans about 33,000 distinct CDR3 sequences, over 9% being singletons. Source material: PBMCs spiked with cells of the T cell clone KT2. These TCRs come from a human donor.

This clonotype has ten or more counts. The rearrangement links TRBV20-1 to TRBJ2-5; no definite D call. The CDR3 is made up of 15 amino acids. In germline, CDR1 is DFQATT, CDR2 SNEGSKA (reference sequence). Trimming pared 6 bases from V and 3 bases from J, leaving 20 bases between. The CDR3 here is CSAIIPDSTEETQYF. As DNA, the CDR3 is TGCAGTGCGATAATACCGGATAGTACCGAAGAGACCCAGTACTTC.

This clonotype has at least ten counts. The chain couples TRBV20-1 to TRBJ2-1; tentatively, D is TRBD2 (5 bases). Trimming left V 6 bases short and J 5 bases short, with 11 bases between. CDR1 and CDR2 from the germline V gene are DFQATT and SNEGSKA (reference sequence). The CDR3 covers 12 residues. This CDR3 reads CSASPGNNEQFF. In DNA, the CDR3 is TGCAGTGCCTCCCCCGGGAACAATGAGCAGTTCTTC.

The chain links TRBV20-1 to TRBJ2-4; D remains ambiguous. The CDR3 spans 14 residues. The V end was cut by 5 bases, the J end by 0 bases, with 11 bases between. From germline, CDR1 is DFQATT and CDR2 SNEGSKA (reference sequence). The CDR3 nucleotides read TGCAGTGCTTTTAGGGTACTAGCCAAAAACATTCAGTACTTC. This translates into CSAFRVLAKNIQYF.

This clonotype was recorded a few times. The chain is built from TRBV5-4 and TRBJ1-6; D perhaps matches TRBD1 (5 bases). The CDR3 is 12 amino acids. CDR1 SGHNT and CDR2 YYREEE come from the germline V gene (reference sequence). V shed 2 bases and J shed 9 bases, with 6 bases lying between them. CDR3 DNA: TGTGCCAGCAGCTTTAGGGGTTCACCCCTCCACTTT. Translating gives CASSFRGSPLHF.

This clonotype was picked up many times. This chain joins TRBV3-1 and TRBJ2-3; no firm D call. The CDR3 runs 14 residues. The germline V gene encodes CDR1 LGHDT and CDR2 YNNKEL (reference sequence). V was pared by 1 base and J by 4 bases, with 9 bases between. CDR3 DNA sequence: TGTGCCAGCAGCCAAGGAAGTAATCCAGATACGCAGTATTTT. It encodes CASSQGSNPDTQYF.

This clonotype came up a few times. The rearrangement links TRBV12-3 or TRBV12-4 to TRBJ1-5; perhaps TRBD1 as D (6 bases). The CDR3 contains 16 residues. Trimming removed 6 bases from V and 4 bases from J, with 19 bases in between. The CDR3 region has the DNA TGTGCCAGCAGCCCCCCTAGAGGGGGGTGGAATCAGCCCCAGCATTTT. Protein product: CASSPPRGGWNQPQHF.

The chain carries TRBV30 and TRBJ2-3; 11 bases line up with TRBD2. V lost 4 bases to trimming and J lost 0 bases; unmatched junction nucleotides: 15. This CDR3 is 19 amino acids long. From germline, CDR1 is GTSNPN and CDR2 SVGIG (reference sequence). In DNA, the CDR3 is TGTGCCTGGATCCCTTCGGGCCTAGCGGGGGGCTTTAGCACAGATACGCAGTATTTT. Amino acids: CAWIPSGLAGGFSTDTQYF.

This clonotype came up a few times. The V gene is TRBV7-8, the J gene TRBJ2-1, with 7 bases aligning to TRBD2. This CDR3 is built from 16 residues. J was trimmed by 7 bases and V by 1 base; bases with no gene match: 10. CDR1 SGHVS and CDR2 FQNEAQ come from the germline V gene. The CDR3 sequence: CASSLVYRSGGNEQFF. Written as DNA, the CDR3 is TGTGCCAGCAGCTTAGTTTATCGGTCCGGGGGGAATGAGCAGTTCTTC.

This clonotype occurred many times. The rearrangement uses TRBV12-3 or TRBV12-4 and TRBJ1-4, with 10 bases that match TRBD1. The ends lost 6 bases at V and 7 bases at J; junction bases unmatched: 5. CDR3 length: 14 amino acids. CDR3 in amino acids: CASSLTGGGEKLFF. As DNA, the CDR3 is TGTGCCAGCAGCTTGACAGGGGGCGGTGAAAAACTGTTTTTT.

This clonotype was seen only a few times. The chain employs TRBV28 and TRBJ2-1, with 7 bases lining up with TRBD1. Looked up from germline, CDR1 is MDHEN and CDR2 is SYDVKM. This CDR3 is 14 amino acids long. Unmatched junction bases numbered 4, after V lost 6 bases and J lost 2 bases. CDR3 coding DNA: TGTGCCAGCAGGATTACAGGGGCCTACAATGAGCAGTTCTTC. Its translation is CASRITGAYNEQFF.

This clonotype was recorded a few times. The rearrangement links TRBV5-1 to TRBJ2-7; 10 bases agree with TRBD2. The V segment lost 5 bases and the J segment 0 bases; nucleotides outside the gene matches: 8. The CDR3 is 16 residues long. Germline assignment: CDR1 SGHRS and CDR2 YFSETQ. The CDR3 nucleotides read TGCGCCAGCAGACGCGGGGGACTAGCGTTCTCCTACGAGCAGTACTTC. This gives the protein CASRRGGLAFSYEQYF.

This chain connects TRBV6-5 to TRBJ2-6; 7 bases align to TRBD1. In germline, CDR1 is MNHEY, CDR2 SVGAGI. This CDR3 spans 16 amino acids. Trimming took 8 bases from V and 1 from J; bases not matched to a gene: 8. This CDR3 reads CASLRTGGSGANVLTF. For the CDR3, the DNA is TGTGCCAGCCTTAGGACAGGCGGGTCTGGGGCCAACGTCCTGACTTTC.

This clonotype was recorded at least ten times. The chain employs TRBV12-3 or TRBV12-4 and TRBJ1-5; weak D call: TRBD1 (5 bases). The CDR3 extends over 16 amino acids. V lost 2 bases and J 6 bases, leaving 17 bases between the germline ends. The CDR3 sequence is CASSLPPGYSGQPQHF. The CDR3 DNA is TGTGCCAGCAGTTTACCCCCAGGGTATTCCGGTCAGCCCCAGCATTTT.

This clonotype was found many times. The rearrangement joins TRBV28 to TRBJ1-1; D is unresolved. Between the trimmed V and J ends, which lost 6 bases and 3 bases, there was a span of 14 bases. CDR1 and CDR2 (germline): MDHEN, SYDVKM. The CDR3 consists of 14 residues. The DNA for the CDR3 is TGTGCCAGCAGGGACGGGTCGGCGGACACTGAAGCTTTCTTT. This gives the protein CASRDGSADTEAFF.

The sample holds a few counts of this clonotype. The chain joins TRBV20-1 to TRBJ2-3; 12 nucleotides match TRBD2. The CDR3 contains 17 residues. Germline CDR1 reads DFQATT; CDR2 reads SNEGSKA (reference sequence). The CDR3 is CRATPGLAGGGGDTQYF. Written as DNA, the CDR3 is TGCAGAGCCACTCCGGGACTAGCGGGTGGCGGGGGAGATACGCAGTATTTT.

This rearrangement joins TRBV6-5 to TRBJ1-2; D remains unclear. Per the germline V gene, CDR1 is MNHEY and CDR2 is SVGAGI. This CDR3 spans 11 amino acids. The V gene lost 2 bases and the J gene lost 8 bases, with 6 bases spanning the gap. The CDR3 bases are TGTGCCAGCAGTTACGGGGAAGGCTACACCTTC. It translates to CASSYGEGYTF.